The T cell receptor (beta chain) under discussion was sequenced for a study of PD-L1 blockade in urothelial cancer. Study-level background: After treatment start, blood was analyzed at 3 weeks (second dose) and at 6 weeks.

Germline CDR1 reads SQVTM; CDR2 reads ANQGSEA. This CDR3 is built from 13 residues. V lost 6 bases to trimming and J lost 3 bases; unmatched junction nucleotides: 7. Profiling relied on immunoSEQ multiplex PCR, and the TCRdb table lists in-frame clones only, not all of them. The sample includes about 120,000 clones, about 82% seen only once; the top ten take approximately 2.4%. Time point of the sample: peripheral blood 6 weeks after treatment start. The sequenced sample was PBMCs, obtained around atezolizumab (anti-PD-L1) treatment. This sequence originates from a man in his fifties with urothelial cancer. V is TRBV29-1 and J is TRBJ1-2, with 7 positions matching TRBD1. CDR3 nucleotides: TGCAGCGTATCCCCCGGGACAGACTATGGCTACACCTTC. Translated: CSVSPGTDYGYTF.